Following are 22 T cell receptor beta chains from one sample sequenced in a study of T-cell memory formation after mild COVID-19. TCRdb redid the calling of the 5' RACE reads with MiXCR, one entry per CDR3 protein. The sample holds around 510,000 distinct CDR3 sequences; less than 25% are singletons and the top ten take around 9.2%. Sample: PBMCs or a T cell subset sorted from them (not recorded which). Receptors originate from an adult woman who had mild COVID-19 (a few samples of this study predate the infection). Cell type and time point are not known.

This clonotype was seen ten or more times. The rearrangement links TRBV30 to TRBJ2-1; 9 bases line up with TRBD1. Germline lookup yields CDR1 GTSNPN and CDR2 SVGIG (reference sequence). Losses at the gene ends were 8 bases for V and 3 bases for J; bases not matched to a gene: 8. This CDR3 contains 14 residues. The CDR3 sequence: CARSTGGIYNEQFF. The CDR3 DNA sequence: TGTGCCAGATCCACAGGGGGCATCTACAATGAGCAGTTCTTC.

This clonotype turned up a few times. V usage is TRBV7-9 and J usage is TRBJ2-5; TRBD1 agrees at 7 bases. V trimming: 7 bases; J trimming: 5 bases; junction bases outside the gene matches: 10. Germline V gene sequence: CDR1 SEHNR, CDR2 FQNEAQ (reference sequence). The CDR3 runs 14 residues. Here the CDR3 DNA reads TGTGCCAGCACTTTGACAGGGTCTGTGGAGACCCAGTACTTC. Encoded protein: CASTLTGSVETQYF.

J is TRBJ2-1 and V is TRBV3-1; 13 positions agree with TRBD2. Germline CDR1 is LGHDT and CDR2 is YNNKEL (reference sequence). The CDR3 length is 13 residues. Losses at the gene ends were 8 bases for V and 7 bases for J; bases not matched to a gene: 2. Written as DNA, the CDR3 is TGTGCCAGCGGACTAGCGGGAGTTAATGAGCAGTTCTTC. Amino acid sequence: CASGLAGVNEQFF.

The chain carries TRBV6-5 and TRBJ1-1; D is unresolved. Germline V gives CDR1 MNHEY, CDR2 SVGAGI. The CDR3 is made up of 19 amino acids. V was shortened by 0 bases and J by 1 base, with 21 bases between the two germline ends. The CDR3 sequence: CASSYSVGYPKISNTEAFF. The CDR3 DNA reads TGTGCCAGCAGTTACTCCGTGGGCTATCCTAAGATATCGAACACTGAAGCTTTCTTT.

The V gene is TRBV5-1, the J gene TRBJ2-1; 10 nucleotides match TRBD2. The CDR3 has 18 amino acids. The germline V gene has CDR1 SGHRS and CDR2 YFSETQ. V gave up 0 bases and J gave up 8 bases; unmatched junction bases: 14. CDR3 DNA sequence: TGCGCCAGCAGCTTGGAGTTAGGTAACCCTAGCGGGAGTTATGAGCAGTTCTTC. Amino acids: CASSLELGNPSGSYEQFF.

This clonotype was seen more than once but under ten times. The rearrangement joins TRBV7-8 to TRBJ1-5; D remains ambiguous. CDR1 and CDR2 from the germline V gene are SGHVS and FQNEAQ. V dropped 5 bases and J dropped 3 bases, with 17 bases sitting between them. The CDR3 covers 16 residues. CDR3 coding DNA: TGTGCCAGCAGCCCAAACATTGAAGGCCCCAATCAGCCCCAGCATTTT. Protein sequence: CASSPNIEGPNQPQHF.

The chain recombines TRBV9 with TRBJ2-5; weak D call: TRBD2 (5 bases). Germline V gene sequence: CDR1 SGDLS, CDR2 YYNGEE. This CDR3 spans 15 amino acids. Trimming stripped 2 bases from V and 4 bases from J, with 15 bases between. The CDR3 here is CASSVHVGSLETQYF. The DNA for the CDR3 is TGTGCCAGCAGCGTCCATGTGGGGAGTTTAGAGACCCAGTACTTC.

This clonotype was found a few times. This chain joins TRBV7-9 and TRBJ2-3; 7 bases map to TRBD2. CDR1 and CDR2 (germline): SEHNR, FQNEAQ (reference sequence). CDR3 length equals 15 residues. V shed 0 bases and J 4 bases; nucleotides not matched to a gene: 4. CDR3 region: CASSLAGGSSDTQYF. CDR3 DNA sequence: TGTGCCAGCAGCTTAGCGGGAGGGTCTTCAGATACGCAGTATTTT.

The chain has TRBV29-1 and TRBJ2-7; 8 bases agree with TRBD1. Losses at the gene ends were 4 bases for V and 3 bases for J; bases not matched to a gene: 5. The CDR3 has 13 amino acids. CDR1 is SQVTM, CDR2 ANQGSEA, per germline. Here the CDR3 DNA reads TGCAGCGTTGGAGCCACAGGGGGCTACGAGCAGTACTTC. Translation gives CSVGATGGYEQYF.

This chain joins TRBV6-5 and TRBJ2-1, with D perhaps matching TRBD1 or TRBD2 (5 bases each). The V end lost 5 bases, the J end lost 6 bases, and 17 bases lay between the germline ends. The CDR3 extends over 15 amino acids. Per germline, CDR1 MNHEY and CDR2 SVGAGI. The CDR3 nucleotides are TGTGCCAGCAGTGCCACCTTGGGACGCCTCAATGAGCAGTTCTTC. It codes for CASSATLGRLNEQFF.

The rearrangement joins TRBV19 to TRBJ1-3; no definite D call. V lost 3 bases and J 1 base, leaving 7 bases between the germline ends. CDR1 LNHDA and CDR2 SQIVND come from the germline V gene (reference sequence). This CDR3 comprises 14 residues. This chain's CDR3 is CASSIQDSGNTIYF. The CDR3 coding sequence is TGTGCCAGTAGTATTCAAGATTCTGGAAACACCATATATTTT. Full variable domain (rest looked up from reference TRBV19 and TRBJ1-3): DGGITQSPKYLFRKEGQNVTLSCEQNLNHDAMYWYRQDPGQGLRLIYYSQIVNDFQKGDIAEGYSVSREKKESFPLTVTSAQKNPTAFYLCASSIQDSGNTIYFGEGSWLTVV.

The V call is TRBV7-2, the J call TRBJ2-5; D assignment may be TRBD1 or TRBD2 (5 bases each). Per the germline V gene, CDR1 is SGHTA and CDR2 is FQGNSA. Trimming stripped 1 base from V and 7 bases from J, with 19 bases between. CDR3 length: 16 amino acids. The CDR3 here is CASSLGSGRASGTQYF. Written as DNA, the CDR3 is TGTGCCAGCAGCTTAGGGTCGGGACGGGCAAGTGGGACCCAGTACTTC.

This clonotype showed up just a few times. V usage is TRBV19 and J usage is TRBJ2-3; weak D call: TRBD1 (7 bases). This CDR3 contains 13 residues. V shed 11 bases and J shed 0 bases, with 12 bases lying between them. Germline assignment: CDR1 LNHDA and CDR2 SQIVND (reference sequence). CDR3 loop: CAGRDSSTDTQYF. CDR3 nucleotide sequence: TGTGCCGGGCGGGACAGCAGCACAGATACGCAGTATTTT.

The genes are TRBV7-2 and TRBJ1-2, with TRBD1 matching 7 bases. With V trimmed by 6 bases and J by 4 bases, 5 bases remained unmatched. CDR1 and CDR2 (germline): SGHTA, FQGNSA. CDR3 length: 13 residues. The CDR3 loop is CASSSAGGYGYTF. CDR3 coding DNA: TGTGCCAGCAGTTCCGCAGGGGGCTATGGCTACACCTTC.

The chain uses TRBV12-3 or TRBV12-4 and TRBJ2-3, with TRBD2 identical over 10 bases. This CDR3 has 18 residues. Losses at the gene ends were 3 bases for V and 4 bases for J; bases not matched to a gene: 13. CDR3 in DNA: TGTGCCAGCAGTTTCCTCCCCCTGACTAGCGGGTCGCCAGATACGCAGTATTTT. Translated: CASSFLPLTSGSPDTQYF.

This clonotype has just a few counts. This chain joins TRBV13 and TRBJ2-2; D is possibly TRBD1 (5 bases). This CDR3 region has 14 residues. V was shortened by 4 bases and J by 1 base, with 7 bases between the two germline ends. Per the germline V gene, CDR1 is PRHDT and CDR2 is FYEKMQ (reference sequence). The DNA for the CDR3 is TGTGCCAGCAGCTATGGACAGAACACCGGGGAGCTGTTTTTT. The encoded protein is CASSYGQNTGELFF. Using reference TRBV13 and TRBJ2-2 for the parts outside the CDR3, the full variable domain is AAGVIQSPRHLIKEKRETATLKCYPIPRHDTVYWYQQGPGQDPQFLISFYEKMQSDKGSIPDRFSAQQFSDYHSELNMSSLELGDSALYFCASSYGQNTGELFFGEGSRLTVL.

This clonotype has only a few counts. The chain employs TRBV20-1 and TRBJ2-2; 15 bases are a match to TRBD2. Germline V gene sequence: CDR1 DFQATT, CDR2 SNEGSKA (reference sequence). The CDR3 is 16 residues long. V shed 0 bases, J shed 7 bases, and the junction held 3 bases outside the gene matches. The CDR3 reads CSAREGTSGGIGELFF. Written as DNA, the CDR3 is TGCAGTGCTAGAGAAGGGACTAGCGGGGGGATCGGGGAGCTGTTTTTT.

This clonotype was recorded a few times. The rearrangement joins TRBV7-9 to TRBJ2-3, with a tentative D call TRBD2 (5 bases). V lost 4 bases and J lost 2, with 13 bases in between. Germline V lookup: CDR1 SEHNR, CDR2 FQNEAQ (reference sequence). This CDR3 is built from 15 residues. The CDR3 loop reads CASSWQRDITDTQYF. CDR3 nucleotide sequence: TGTGCCAGCAGCTGGCAACGGGATATCACAGATACGCAGTATTTT.

This clonotype was seen repeatedly, ten times or more. The chain carries TRBV7-8 and TRBJ2-1; TRBD1 matches 8 bases. There are 14 residues in the CDR3. J lost 6 bases, V lost 11 bases, and 12 bases had no gene match. The germline V gene encodes CDR1 SGHVS and CDR2 FQNEAQ. Written as DNA, the CDR3 is TGTGCCTCCTCTGGGGGACAGGCTTTCAATGAGCAGTTCTTC. It translates to CASSGGQAFNEQFF.

The chain recombines TRBV3-1 with TRBJ2-7; the D is unclear. The V and J ends lost 2 bases and 5 bases respectively, with 10 bases between them. Germline loops: CDR1 LGHDT, CDR2 YNNKEL (reference sequence). CDR3 length equals 13 residues. Here the CDR3 DNA reads TGTGCCAGCAGCCAACATGTAGGCGACGAGCAGTACTTC. Encoded protein: CASSQHVGDEQYF.

Only a few counts were recorded for this clonotype. This chain uses TRBV7-6 with TRBJ1-1; TRBD1 might be the D (5 bases). From germline, CDR1 is SGHVS and CDR2 FNYEAQ. The V and J ends lost 5 bases and 4 bases respectively, with 17 bases between them. This CDR3 contains 15 residues. The DNA for the CDR3 is TGTGCCAGCAGCGCAGCTGGCAGGGCGGTCACTGAAGCTTTCTTT. This sequence encodes CASSAAGRAVTEAFF.

The chain uses TRBV12-3 or TRBV12-4 and TRBJ2-3, with 10 bases that match TRBD2. The CDR3 consists of 14 residues. V trimming: 6 bases; J trimming: 4 bases; junction bases outside the gene matches: 4. In nucleotides, the CDR3 is TGTGCCAGCAGCAAGCGGGGGGGCCCAGATACGCAGTATTTT. Translating gives CASSKRGGPDTQYF.